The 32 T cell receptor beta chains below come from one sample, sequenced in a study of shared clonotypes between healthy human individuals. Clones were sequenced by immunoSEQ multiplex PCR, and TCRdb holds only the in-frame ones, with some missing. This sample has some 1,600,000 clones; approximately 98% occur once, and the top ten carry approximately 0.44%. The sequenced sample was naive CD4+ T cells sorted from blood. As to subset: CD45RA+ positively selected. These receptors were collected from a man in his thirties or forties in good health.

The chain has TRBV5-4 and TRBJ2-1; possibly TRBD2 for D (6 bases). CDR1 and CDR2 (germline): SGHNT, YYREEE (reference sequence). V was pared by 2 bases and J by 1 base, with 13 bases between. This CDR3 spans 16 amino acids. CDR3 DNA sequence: TGTGCCAGCAGCTTTAAGCGGGCCGGATCCTACAATGAGCAGTTCTTC. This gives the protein CASSFKRAGSYNEQFF.

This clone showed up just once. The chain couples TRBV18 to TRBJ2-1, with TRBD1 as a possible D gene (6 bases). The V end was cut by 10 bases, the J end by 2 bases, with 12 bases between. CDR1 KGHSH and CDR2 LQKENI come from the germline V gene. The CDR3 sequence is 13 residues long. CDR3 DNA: TGTGCCACCTCCGGGGACACCTACAATGAGCAGTTCTTC. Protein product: CATSGDTYNEQFF. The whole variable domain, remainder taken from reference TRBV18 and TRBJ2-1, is NAGVMQNPRHLVRRRGQEARLRCSPMKGHSHVYWYRQLPEEGLKFMVYLQKENIIDESGMPKERFSAEFPKEGPSILRIQQVVRGDSAAYFCATSGDTYNEQFFGPGTRLTVL.

CDR3 protein: CASSHPQILAGGPDTQYF. For the CDR3, the DNA is TGTGCCAGCAGCCATCCGCAGATACTAGCGGGAGGGCCGGATACGCAGTATTTT. This chain connects TRBV4-2 to TRBJ2-3, with 13 nucleotides matching TRBD2. CDR1 is LGHNA and CDR2 is YNFKEQ in the germline V gene. The ends lost 3 bases at V and 6 bases at J; junction bases unmatched: 12. There are 18 residues in the CDR3.

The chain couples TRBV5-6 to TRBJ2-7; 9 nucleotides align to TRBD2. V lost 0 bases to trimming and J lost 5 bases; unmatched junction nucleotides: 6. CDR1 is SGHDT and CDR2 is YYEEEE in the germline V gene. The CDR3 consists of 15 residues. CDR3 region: CASSLGVSGRNEQYF. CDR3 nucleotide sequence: TGTGCCAGCAGCTTGGGGGTCAGCGGGAGGAACGAGCAGTACTTC.

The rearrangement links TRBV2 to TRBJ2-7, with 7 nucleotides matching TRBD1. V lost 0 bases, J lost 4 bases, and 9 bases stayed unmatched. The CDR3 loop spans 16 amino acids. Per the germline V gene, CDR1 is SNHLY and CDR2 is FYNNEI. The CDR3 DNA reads TGTGCCAGCAGTGAAGCGCTTTCAGGGGGAAAATACGAGCAGTACTTC. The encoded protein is CASSEALSGGKYEQYF.

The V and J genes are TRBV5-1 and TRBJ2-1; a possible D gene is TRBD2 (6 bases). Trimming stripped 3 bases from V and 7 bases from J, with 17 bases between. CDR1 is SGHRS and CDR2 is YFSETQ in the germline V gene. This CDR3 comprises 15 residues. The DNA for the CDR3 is TGCGCCAGCAGCTCGGGGCTAGCGACACCGAATGAGCAGTTCTTC. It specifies CASSSGLATPNEQFF.

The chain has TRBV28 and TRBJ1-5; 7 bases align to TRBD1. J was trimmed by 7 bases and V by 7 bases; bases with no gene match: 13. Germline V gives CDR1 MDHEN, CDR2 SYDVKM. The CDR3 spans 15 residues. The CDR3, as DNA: TGTGCCAGCACATTTTACATAGGGGGCGGACAGCCCCAGCATTTT. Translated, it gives CASTFYIGGGQPQHF.

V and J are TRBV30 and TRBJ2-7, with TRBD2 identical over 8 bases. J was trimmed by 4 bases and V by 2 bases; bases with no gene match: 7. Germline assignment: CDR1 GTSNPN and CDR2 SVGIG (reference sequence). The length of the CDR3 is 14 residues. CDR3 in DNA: TGTGCCTGGAGTAAAGGACTAGCCGCTTACGAGCAGTACTTC. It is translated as CAWSKGLAAYEQYF.

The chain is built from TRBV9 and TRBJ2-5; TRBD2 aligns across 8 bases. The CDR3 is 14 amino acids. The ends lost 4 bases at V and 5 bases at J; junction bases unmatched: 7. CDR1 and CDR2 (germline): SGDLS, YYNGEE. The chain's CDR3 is CASSLGLGTETQYF. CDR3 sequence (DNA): TGTGCCAGCAGCCTGGGACTAGGAACTGAGACCCAGTACTTC.

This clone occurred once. CDR3 region: CASSGTGTRAPEQFF. DNA of the CDR3: TGTGCCAGCAGCGGAACCGGGACTAGGGCACCCGAGCAGTTCTTC. The chain has TRBV9 and TRBJ2-1; 8 nucleotides match TRBD2. J gave up 10 bases and V 3 bases, and 12 bases lay outside the gene matches. In germline, CDR1 is SGDLS, CDR2 YYNGEE. This CDR3 is built from 15 residues. The whole variable domain, filled in from reference TRBV9 and TRBJ2-1, reads DSGVTQTPKHLITATGQRVTLRCSPRSGDLSVYWYQQSLDQGLQFLIQYYNGEERAKGNILERFSAQQFPDLHSELNLSSLELGDSALYFCASSGTGTRAPEQFFGPGTRLTVL.

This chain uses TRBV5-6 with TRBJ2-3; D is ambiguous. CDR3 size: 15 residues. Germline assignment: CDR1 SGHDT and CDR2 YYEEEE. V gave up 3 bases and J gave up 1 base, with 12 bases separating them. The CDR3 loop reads CASSSQARGTDTQYF. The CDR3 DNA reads TGTGCCAGCAGCTCCCAGGCGAGAGGCACAGATACGCAGTATTTT.

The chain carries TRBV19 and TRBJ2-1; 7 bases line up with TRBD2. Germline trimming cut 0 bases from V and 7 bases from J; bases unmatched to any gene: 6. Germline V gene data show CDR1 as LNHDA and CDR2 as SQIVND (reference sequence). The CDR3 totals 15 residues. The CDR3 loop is CASSIDTGRWNEQFF. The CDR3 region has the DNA TGTGCCAGTAGTATAGATACCGGGAGGTGGAATGAGCAGTTCTTC.

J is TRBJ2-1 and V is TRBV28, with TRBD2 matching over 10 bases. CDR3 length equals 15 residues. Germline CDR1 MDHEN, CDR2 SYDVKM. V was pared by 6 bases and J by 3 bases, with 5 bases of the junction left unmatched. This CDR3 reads CASSSGTSVYNEQFF. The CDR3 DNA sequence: TGTGCCAGCAGCTCCGGGACTAGCGTCTACAATGAGCAGTTCTTC.

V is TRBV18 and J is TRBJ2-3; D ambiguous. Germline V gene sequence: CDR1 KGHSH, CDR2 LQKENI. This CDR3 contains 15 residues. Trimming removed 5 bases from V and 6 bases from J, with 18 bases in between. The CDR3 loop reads CASSALGPLPDTQYF. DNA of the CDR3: TGTGCCAGCTCAGCTTTAGGTCCCCTCCCGGATACGCAGTATTTT.

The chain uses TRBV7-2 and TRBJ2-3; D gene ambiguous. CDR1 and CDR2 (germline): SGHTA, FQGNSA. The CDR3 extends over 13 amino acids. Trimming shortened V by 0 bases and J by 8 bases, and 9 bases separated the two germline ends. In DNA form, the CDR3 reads TGTGCCAGCAGCTTAGCGCCGGTAGTTACGCAGTATTTT. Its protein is CASSLAPVVTQYF.

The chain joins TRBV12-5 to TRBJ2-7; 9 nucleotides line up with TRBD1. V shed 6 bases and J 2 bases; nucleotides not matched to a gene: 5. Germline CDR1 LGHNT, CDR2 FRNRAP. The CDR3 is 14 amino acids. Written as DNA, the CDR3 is TGTGCTAGTGGAGAGACAGGGGGGGCCTACGAGCAGTACTTC. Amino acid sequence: CASGETGGAYEQYF.

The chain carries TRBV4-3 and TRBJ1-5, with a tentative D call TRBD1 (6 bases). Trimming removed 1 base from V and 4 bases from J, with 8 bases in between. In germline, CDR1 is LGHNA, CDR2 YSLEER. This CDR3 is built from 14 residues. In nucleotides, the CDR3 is TGCGCCAGCAGCCAAGTCACAGGGAATCAGCCCCAGCATTTT. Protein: CASSQVTGNQPQHF.

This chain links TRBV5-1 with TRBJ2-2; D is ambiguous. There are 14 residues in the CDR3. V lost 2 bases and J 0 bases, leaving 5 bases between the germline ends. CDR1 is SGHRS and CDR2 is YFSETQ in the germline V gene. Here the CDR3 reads CASSFQTNTGELFF. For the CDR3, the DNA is TGCGCCAGCAGCTTCCAAACGAACACCGGGGAGCTGTTTTTT.

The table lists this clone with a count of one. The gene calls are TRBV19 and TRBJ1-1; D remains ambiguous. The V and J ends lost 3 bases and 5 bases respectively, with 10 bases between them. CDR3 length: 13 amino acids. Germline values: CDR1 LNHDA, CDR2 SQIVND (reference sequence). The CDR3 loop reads CASSIRLRTEAFF. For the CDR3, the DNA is TGTGCCAGTAGTATTAGGCTACGGACTGAAGCTTTCTTT.

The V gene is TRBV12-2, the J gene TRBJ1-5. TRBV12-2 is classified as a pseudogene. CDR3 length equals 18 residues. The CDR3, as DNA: TGTGCAAGTCGCTTGAGGTGCATGGGTCAGGAGGGGAATCAGCCCCAGCATTTT. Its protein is CASRLRCMGQEGNQPQHF.

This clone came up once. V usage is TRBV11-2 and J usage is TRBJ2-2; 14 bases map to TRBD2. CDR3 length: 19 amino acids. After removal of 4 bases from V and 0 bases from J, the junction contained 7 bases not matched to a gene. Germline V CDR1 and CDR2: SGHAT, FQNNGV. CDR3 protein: CASSSRLAGGPANTGELFF. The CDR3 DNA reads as TGTGCCAGCAGCTCGAGACTAGCGGGAGGGCCCGCGAACACCGGGGAGCTGTTTTTT.

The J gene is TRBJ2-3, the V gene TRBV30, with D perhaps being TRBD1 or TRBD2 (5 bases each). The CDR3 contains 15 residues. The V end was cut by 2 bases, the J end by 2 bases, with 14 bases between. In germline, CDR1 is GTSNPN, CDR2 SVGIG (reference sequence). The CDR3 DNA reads TGTGCCTGGAGTTTCTCCGAGGGACCCACAGATACGCAGTATTTT. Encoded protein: CAWSFSEGPTDTQYF.

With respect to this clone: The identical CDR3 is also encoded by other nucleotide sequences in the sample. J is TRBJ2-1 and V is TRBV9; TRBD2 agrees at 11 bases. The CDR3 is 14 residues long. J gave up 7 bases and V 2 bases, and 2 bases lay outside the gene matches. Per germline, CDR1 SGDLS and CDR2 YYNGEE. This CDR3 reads CASSVTSGSNEQFF. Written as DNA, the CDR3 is TGTGCCAGCAGCGTTACTAGCGGGAGTAATGAGCAGTTCTTC.

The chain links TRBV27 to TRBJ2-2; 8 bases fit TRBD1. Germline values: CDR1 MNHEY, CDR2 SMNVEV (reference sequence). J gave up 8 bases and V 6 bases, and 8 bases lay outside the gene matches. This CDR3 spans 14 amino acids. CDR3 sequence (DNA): TGTGCCAGCAGCCCTGGACAGGGTGTAGGGGAGCTGTTTTTT. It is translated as CASSPGQGVGELFF.

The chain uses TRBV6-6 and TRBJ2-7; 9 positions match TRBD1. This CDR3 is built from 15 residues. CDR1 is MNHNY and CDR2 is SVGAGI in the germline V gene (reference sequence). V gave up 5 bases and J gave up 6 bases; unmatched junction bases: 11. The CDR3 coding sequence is TGTGCCAGCAGTCAACGGGACAGGGATCTTTCCGAGCAGTACTTC. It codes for CASSQRDRDLSEQYF.

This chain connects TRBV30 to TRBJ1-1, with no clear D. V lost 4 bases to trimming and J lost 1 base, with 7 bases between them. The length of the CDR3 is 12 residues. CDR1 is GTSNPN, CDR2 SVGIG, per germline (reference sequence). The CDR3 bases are TGTGCCTGGACTGGAAAGAACACTGAAGCTTTCTTT. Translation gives CAWTGKNTEAFF.

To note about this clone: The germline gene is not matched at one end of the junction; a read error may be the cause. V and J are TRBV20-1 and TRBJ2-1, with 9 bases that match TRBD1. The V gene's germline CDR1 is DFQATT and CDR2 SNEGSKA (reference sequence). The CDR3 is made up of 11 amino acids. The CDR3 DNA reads TGCAGTGCTAGATTAGGGACAGGGCTTATCTTC. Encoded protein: CSARLGTGLIF.

CDR3: CASSLEAGGGPGELFF. CDR3 DNA: TGCGCCAGCAGCTTGGAAGCGGGAGGTGGTCCCGGGGAGCTGTTTTTT. The chain couples TRBV5-1 to TRBJ2-2; 9 nucleotides agree with TRBD2. Trimming at V came to 0 bases and at J to 6 bases, leaving 6 bases not matched to a gene. The germline CDR1 and CDR2 sequences are SGHRS and YFSETQ. The CDR3 spans 16 residues.

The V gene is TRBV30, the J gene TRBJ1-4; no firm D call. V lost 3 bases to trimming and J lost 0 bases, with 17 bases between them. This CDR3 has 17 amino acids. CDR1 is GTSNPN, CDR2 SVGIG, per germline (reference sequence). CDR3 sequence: CAWSPLSLRATNEKLFF. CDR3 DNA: TGTGCCTGGAGCCCTCTCTCCCTGCGGGCAACTAATGAAAAACTGTTTTTT.

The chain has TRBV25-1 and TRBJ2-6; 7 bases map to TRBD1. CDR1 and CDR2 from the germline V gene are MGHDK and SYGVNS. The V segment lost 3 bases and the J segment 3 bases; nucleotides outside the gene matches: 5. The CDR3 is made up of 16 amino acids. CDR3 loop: CASSDLRGHGANVLTF. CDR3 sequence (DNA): TGTGCCAGCAGTGATTTGAGGGGGCATGGGGCCAACGTCCTGACTTTC. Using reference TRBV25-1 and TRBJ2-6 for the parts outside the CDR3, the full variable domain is EADIYQTPRYLVIGTGKKITLECSQTMGHDKMYWYQQDPGMELHLIHYSYGVNSTEKGDLSSESTVSRIRTEHFPLTLESARPSHTSQYLCASSDLRGHGANVLTFGAGSRLTVL.

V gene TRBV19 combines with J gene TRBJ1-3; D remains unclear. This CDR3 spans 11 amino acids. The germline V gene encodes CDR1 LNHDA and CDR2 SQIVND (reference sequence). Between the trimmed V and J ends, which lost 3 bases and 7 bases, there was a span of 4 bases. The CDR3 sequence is CASSIANTIYF. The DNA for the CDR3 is TGTGCCAGTAGTATTGCGAACACCATATATTTT.

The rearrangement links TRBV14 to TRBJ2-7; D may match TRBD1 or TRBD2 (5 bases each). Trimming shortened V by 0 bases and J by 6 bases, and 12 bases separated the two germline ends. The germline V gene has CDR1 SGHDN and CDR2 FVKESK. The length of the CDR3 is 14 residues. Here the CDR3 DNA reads TGTGCCAGCAGCCAAGATCGGGCAGGGAGCGAGCAGTACTTC. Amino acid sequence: CASSQDRAGSEQYF. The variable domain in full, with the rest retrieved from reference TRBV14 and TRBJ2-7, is EAGVTQFPSHSVIEKGQTVTLRCDPISGHDNLYWYRRVMGKEIKFLLHFVKESKQDESGMPNNRFLAERTGGTYSTLKVQPAELEDSGVYFCASSQDRAGSEQYFGPGTRLTVT.